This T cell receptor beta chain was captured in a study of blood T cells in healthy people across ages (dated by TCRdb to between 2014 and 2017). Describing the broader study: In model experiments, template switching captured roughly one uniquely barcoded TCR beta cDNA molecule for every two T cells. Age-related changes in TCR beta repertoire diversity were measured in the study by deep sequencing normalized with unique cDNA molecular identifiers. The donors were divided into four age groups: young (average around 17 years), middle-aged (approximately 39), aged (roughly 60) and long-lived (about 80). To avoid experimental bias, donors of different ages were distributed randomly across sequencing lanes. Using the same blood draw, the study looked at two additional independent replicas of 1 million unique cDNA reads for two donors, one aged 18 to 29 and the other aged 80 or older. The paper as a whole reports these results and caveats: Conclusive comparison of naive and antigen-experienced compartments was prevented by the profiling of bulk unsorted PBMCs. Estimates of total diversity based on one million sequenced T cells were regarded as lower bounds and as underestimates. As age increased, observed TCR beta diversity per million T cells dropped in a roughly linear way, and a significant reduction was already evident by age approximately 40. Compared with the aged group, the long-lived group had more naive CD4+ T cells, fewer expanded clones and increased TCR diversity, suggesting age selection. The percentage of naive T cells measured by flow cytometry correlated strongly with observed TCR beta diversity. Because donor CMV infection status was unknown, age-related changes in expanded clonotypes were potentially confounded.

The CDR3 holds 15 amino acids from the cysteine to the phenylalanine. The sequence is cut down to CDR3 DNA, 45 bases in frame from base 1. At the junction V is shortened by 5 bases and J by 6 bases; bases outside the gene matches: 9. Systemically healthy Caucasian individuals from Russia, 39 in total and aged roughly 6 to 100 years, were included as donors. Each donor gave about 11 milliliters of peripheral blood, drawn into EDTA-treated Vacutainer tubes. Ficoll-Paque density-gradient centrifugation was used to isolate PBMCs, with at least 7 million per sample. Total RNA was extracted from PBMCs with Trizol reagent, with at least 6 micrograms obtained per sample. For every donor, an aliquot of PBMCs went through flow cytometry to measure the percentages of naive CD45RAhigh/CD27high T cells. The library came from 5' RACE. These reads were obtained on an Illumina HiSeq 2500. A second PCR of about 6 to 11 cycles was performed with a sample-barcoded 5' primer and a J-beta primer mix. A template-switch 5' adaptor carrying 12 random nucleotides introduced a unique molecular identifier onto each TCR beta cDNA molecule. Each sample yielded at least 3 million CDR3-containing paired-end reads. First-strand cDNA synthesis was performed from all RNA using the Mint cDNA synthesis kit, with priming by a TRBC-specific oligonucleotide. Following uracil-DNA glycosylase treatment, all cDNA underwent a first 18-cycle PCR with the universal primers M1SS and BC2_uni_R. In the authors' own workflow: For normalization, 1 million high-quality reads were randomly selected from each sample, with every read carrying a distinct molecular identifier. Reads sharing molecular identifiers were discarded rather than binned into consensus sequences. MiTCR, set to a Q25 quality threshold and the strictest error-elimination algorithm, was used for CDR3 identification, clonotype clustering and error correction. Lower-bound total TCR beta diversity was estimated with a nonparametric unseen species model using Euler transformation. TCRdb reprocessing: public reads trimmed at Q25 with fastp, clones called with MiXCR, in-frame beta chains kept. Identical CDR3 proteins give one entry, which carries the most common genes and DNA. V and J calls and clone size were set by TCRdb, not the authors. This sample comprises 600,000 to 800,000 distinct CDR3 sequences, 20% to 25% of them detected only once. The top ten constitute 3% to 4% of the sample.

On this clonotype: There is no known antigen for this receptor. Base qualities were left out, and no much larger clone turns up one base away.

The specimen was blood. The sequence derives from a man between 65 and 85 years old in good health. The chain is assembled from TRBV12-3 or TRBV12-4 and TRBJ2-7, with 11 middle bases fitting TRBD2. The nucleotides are TGTGCCAGCAGTATCACTAGCGGGAGAACGGGCGAGCAGTACTTC. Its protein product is CASSITSGRTGEQYF.